This T cell receptor beta chain was sequenced for a study of T cells in Graves' hyperthyroidism and ophthalmopathy. Study-level findings and limits: In the blood, most expanded thyroid clonotypes above 0.001 appeared as well.

With 5 bases clipped from V and 6 bases from J, the junction kept 5 bases outside the gene matches. The CDR3 is 15 residues long. The source material, RNA transcripts, was used to amplify TCR beta CDR3 regions. HTBI primers drove first-round RT-PCR of the TCR CDR3. TCRdb recomputed calls from the multiplex PCR reads with MiXCR, one row per CDR3 protein. The repertoire holds hundreds of thousands of distinct CDR3 sequences, approximately 40% seen once, with 7% to 10% in the top ten. In regard to this clonotype: Its antigen is still unknown. Just one base apart from a much larger clone, this may be a read error.

A patient was excluded if there was uncontrolled infection, other autoimmune disease, pregnancy or lactation. PBMCs were obtained from 10 ml fresh peripheral blood. This clonotype originated in a young man with Graves' hyperthyroidism. The sample taken for sequencing was blood. The chain has TRBV12-3 or TRBV12-4 and TRBJ2-7, with 15 nucleotides matching TRBD2. The CDR3, as DNA: TGTGCCAGCAGTGACACGGGACTAGCGGGAGGCGAGCAGTACTTC. Residues: CASSDTGLAGGEQYF.